This is a list of T cell receptor beta chains from one sample in a study of identical twins. A single record per CDR3 protein comes from TCRdb applying MiXCR to the 5' RACE reads. Of roughly 250,000 distinct CDR3 sequences detected, roughly an eighth appear once; the ten largest clones hold approximately 9.3%. Sequencing was carried out using memory (CD45RO+) T cells sorted from blood. All receptors derive from a woman aged 18 to 35 in good health. Each CDR3 is given with its conserved first and last residue. A D gene is named only where the DNA matches it firmly. For some rows the clone size is stated as once, few or many, or as a class when expanded; others skip it.

CDR3 DNA: TGTGCCAGCAACGCCGGGACAGGGGATGGCTACACCTTC; CDR3 protein: CASNAGTGDGYTF; clone size: few; CDR3 length: 13; D gene: TRBD1; J gene: TRBJ1-2; V gene: TRBV12-3/TRBV12-4
CDR3 DNA: TGCAGTGCTAGGGATAGAGAGACCCAGTACTTC; CDR3 protein: CSARDRETQYF; clone size: many; CDR3 length: 11; D gene: .; J gene: TRBJ2-5; V gene: TRBV20-1
CDR3 DNA: TGTGCCAGCAGTTTACGGCCTAGCGGGTCCGCCTACAATGAGCAGTTCTTC; CDR3 protein: CASSLRPSGSAYNEQFF; clone size: .; CDR3 length: 17; D gene: TRBD2; J gene: TRBJ2-1; V gene: TRBV12-3/TRBV12-4
CDR3 DNA: TGTGCCCCAGGGGGGGAGACCACAGATACGCAGTATTTT; CDR3 protein: CAPGGETTDTQYF; clone size: few; CDR3 length: 13; D gene: .; J gene: TRBJ2-3; V gene: TRBV6-1
CDR3 DNA: TGTGCCAGACAGGGTACTGGGGCCAACGTCCTGACTTTC; CDR3 protein: CARQGTGANVLTF; clone size: once; CDR3 length: 13; D gene: .; J gene: TRBJ2-6; V gene: TRBV2
CDR3 DNA: TGCGCCAGCAGCGCGGGACTAGCGGATAGCACAGATACGCAGTATTTT; CDR3 protein: CASSAGLADSTDTQYF; clone size: .; CDR3 length: 16; D gene: TRBD2; J gene: TRBJ2-3; V gene: TRBV5-1
CDR3 DNA: TGTGCCAGCAGCGTATCCCAGCGGGGGGGCACGAATGAGCAGTTCTTC; CDR3 protein: CASSVSQRGGTNEQFF; clone size: once; CDR3 length: 16; D gene: TRBD2; J gene: TRBJ2-1; V gene: TRBV7-9
CDR3 DNA: TGTGCCAGCAGTACTCGACAGGGTTTCCACGAGCAGTACTTC; CDR3 protein: CASSTRQGFHEQYF; clone size: .; CDR3 length: 14; D gene: TRBD1; J gene: TRBJ2-7; V gene: TRBV2
CDR3 DNA: TGTGCCAGCAGCCAAGGGGGGGGCGGATACGAGCAGTACTTC; CDR3 protein: CASSQGGGGYEQYF; clone size: many; CDR3 length: 14; D gene: .; J gene: TRBJ2-7; V gene: TRBV4-2
CDR3 DNA: TGTGCCAGCAGTGAAGCTTTCAACGAGCAGTACTTC; CDR3 protein: CASSEAFNEQYF; clone size: .; CDR3 length: 12; D gene: .; J gene: TRBJ2-7; V gene: TRBV6-1
CDR3 DNA: TGTGCCATCAGCCCGACTTACAATGAGCAGTTCTTC; CDR3 protein: CAISPTYNEQFF; clone size: few; CDR3 length: 12; D gene: .; J gene: TRBJ2-1; V gene: TRBV10-3
CDR3 DNA: TGCAGTGCTACCTCCGGCCTTGGTTCGGAGACCCAGTACTTC; CDR3 protein: CSATSGLGSETQYF; clone size: many; CDR3 length: 14; D gene: .; J gene: TRBJ2-5; V gene: TRBV20-1
CDR3 DNA: TGTGCTAGTGGTCCTTACAATGAGCAGTTCTTC; CDR3 protein: CASGPYNEQFF; clone size: many; CDR3 length: 11; D gene: .; J gene: TRBJ2-1; V gene: TRBV12-5
CDR3 DNA: TGTGCCAGCAGCTCGGTGACTAGCGGGGGGGAGCAGTACTTC; CDR3 protein: CASSSVTSGGEQYF; clone size: .; CDR3 length: 14; D gene: TRBD2; J gene: TRBJ2-7; V gene: TRBV7-8
CDR3 DNA: TGCGCCAGCAGCGCGACAGGACGAGACGATACTTATGGCTACACCTTC; CDR3 protein: CASSATGRDDTYGYTF; clone size: .; CDR3 length: 16; D gene: .; J gene: TRBJ1-2; V gene: TRBV5-1
CDR3 DNA: TGTGCCAGCACCCGACTAGGGACCCTCGGCAATGAGCAGTTCTTC; CDR3 protein: CASTRLGTLGNEQFF; clone size: .; CDR3 length: 15; D gene: .; J gene: TRBJ2-1; V gene: TRBV12-3/TRBV12-4
CDR3 DNA: TGTGCCATCAGTGAGCCCGGGACAGGGAGGCATGGCTACACCTTC; CDR3 protein: CAISEPGTGRHGYTF; clone size: few; CDR3 length: 15; D gene: TRBD1; J gene: TRBJ1-2; V gene: TRBV10-3
CDR3 DNA: TGTGCCAGCACCACCCACACCGGGGAGCTGTTTTTT; CDR3 protein: CASTTHTGELFF; clone size: .; CDR3 length: 12; D gene: .; J gene: TRBJ2-2; V gene: TRBV12-3/TRBV12-4
CDR3 DNA: TGTGCCGGGTGGGAGCGGGAGAGTGAGCAGTTCTTC; CDR3 protein: CAGWERESEQFF; clone size: few; CDR3 length: 12; D gene: TRBD2; J gene: TRBJ2-1; V gene: TRBV30
CDR3 DNA: TGTGCCAGCAGCTTAGTATCGGGGGCCCCGAACACCGGGGAGCTGTTTTTT; CDR3 protein: CASSLVSGAPNTGELFF; clone size: .; CDR3 length: 17; D gene: .; J gene: TRBJ2-2; V gene: TRBV7-2